The source of this T cell receptor beta chain is a study of T cell responses to AZD1222 COVID-19 vaccine. Overall study findings and caveats: Regions 160-218 and 743-854 held dominance among vaccine-associated CD4 TCRs, which spanned spike. The donor cohort was predominantly white British with a female majority, and clonal diversity may have been underestimated. Repertoires were sampled only after the peak T cell response.

Here immunoSEQ multiplex PCR was the method, and the copy in TCRdb shows in-frame clones only, minus some. Seen here are 150,000 or so clones, 90% observed once, and the top ten hold approximately 1.5%. This CDR3 spans 12 amino acids. V was shortened by 4 bases and J by 6 bases, with 8 bases between the two germline ends. Germline lookup yields CDR1 SGHDT and CDR2 YYEEEE. Concerning this clone: Its specificity is unknown.

The sample here was peripheral blood, taken on day 0 of AZD1222 vaccination. This clonotype was obtained from an adult in good health. The chain links TRBV5-6 to TRBJ1-3; D is undetermined. DNA of the CDR3: TGTGCCAGCAGCCTTGTGGCAAACACCATATATTTT. It codes for CASSLVANTIYF.